This T cell receptor (beta chain) was profiled in a study of beta chain features in type 1 diabetes. Study findings and constraints: TCRB CDR3s from Type 1 diabetes patients were moderately but significantly shorter in all four CD4+ subsets. TCRB rearrangement may or may not be influenced by HLA type; here this remained unresolved.

Reverse transcribing all isolated RNA meant expressed TCRB transcripts were sequenced. Sequenced by immunoSEQ multiplex PCR; TCRdb stores in-frame clones only, minus some. The table lists about 900,000 clones, about a sixth of them singletons. With respect to this clone: The antigen is unknown.

Material for sequencing was naive CD4+ T cells from blood. This clonotype originated in a woman aged 18-29 years in good health.

The CDR3 DNA is TGTGCCAGTAGTATTGGGGGACGGGGGTCTGAGACCCAGTACTTC. Translation: CASSIGGRGSETQYF. The chain couples TRBV19 to TRBJ2-5; a weak D match, TRBD2 (6 bases). Germline loops: CDR1 LNHDA, CDR2 SQIVND (reference sequence). Trimming shortened V by 3 bases and J by 5 bases, and 16 bases separated the two germline ends. The CDR3 runs 15 residues.